The 20 T cell receptor beta chains given below trace back to one sample, sequenced in a study of blood T cell repertoires in COVID-19. The table came from immunoSEQ multiplex PCR; TCRdb's copy has only in-frame clones and leaves some out. Of some 160,000 clones listed, 80% to 90% are singletons. The sequencing sample was made of peripheral blood. These receptors all stem from a man aged 55 to 70 with acute or convalescent COVID-19.

The V call is TRBV10-3, the J call TRBJ2-1; TRBD1 matches 12 bases. Germline-derived CDR1 and CDR2 are ENHRY and SYGVKD. This CDR3 is 19 amino acids long. V gave up 6 bases and J gave up 1 base; unmatched junction bases: 13. CDR3 in amino acids: CAIRATTGTGGASYNEQFF. CDR3 coding DNA: TGTGCCATCAGAGCGACTACCGGGACAGGGGGCGCATCCTACAATGAGCAGTTCTTC.

The CDR3 loop is CSVDAGGVGYTF. CDR3 nucleotides: TGCAGCGTTGACGCAGGGGGCGTTGGCTACACCTTC. This chain connects TRBV29-1 to TRBJ1-2; TRBD1 aligns across 8 bases. This CDR3 region has 12 residues. V was clipped by 3 bases and J by 7 bases; unmatched bases: 4. Germline V CDR1 and CDR2: SQVTM, ANQGSEA.

The rearrangement uses TRBV25-1 and TRBJ1-2, with 7 bases matching TRBD1. The CDR3 consists of 12 residues. In germline, CDR1 is MGHDK, CDR2 SYGVNS. Trimming cost V 6 bases and J 10 bases; bases outside gene matches: 8. The CDR3 region has the DNA TGTGCCAGCAGCCCCAGACAGGGAAACTACACCTTC. Translated: CASSPRQGNYTF.

The gene calls are TRBV5-1 and TRBJ2-5, with 9 bases identical to TRBD2. Trimming took 4 bases from V and 4 from J; bases not matched to a gene: 8. Germline-derived CDR1 and CDR2 are SGHRS and YFSETQ. The CDR3 covers 15 residues. In DNA, the CDR3 is TGCGCCAGCAGCCCCGGGACTAGCTGGATAGAGACCCAGTACTTC. This sequence encodes CASSPGTSWIETQYF.

The chain employs TRBV9 and TRBJ1-1; TRBD1 matches at 9 bases. This CDR3 region has 14 residues. V was pared by 4 bases and J by 6 bases, with 7 bases of the junction left unmatched. The germline V gene has CDR1 SGDLS and CDR2 YYNGEE. CDR3 in DNA: TGTGCCAGCAGCCCAGACAGGGGGGGCGCTGAAGCTTTCTTT. It specifies CASSPDRGGAEAFF.

V and J are TRBV2 and TRBJ1-1; 10 bases match TRBD1. The CDR3 consists of 14 residues. Losses at the gene ends were 11 bases for V and 4 bases for J; bases not matched to a gene: 10. From germline, CDR1 is SNHLY and CDR2 FYNNEI. The CDR3 DNA is TGTGCCGGAAAAACCGGGACAGGGGTCACTGAAGCTTTCTTT. Its translation is CAGKTGTGVTEAFF.

The chain combines TRBV27 with TRBJ2-7; 9 nucleotides line up with TRBD1. This CDR3 contains 13 residues. V lost 6 bases and J lost 5; bases outside the gene matches: 5. From germline, CDR1 is MNHEY and CDR2 SMNVEV (reference sequence). CDR3 sequence (DNA): TGTGCCAGCAGGGTCACAGGGGGCGACGAGCAGTACTTC. Translation gives CASRVTGGDEQYF.

CDR3: CASSQGQRYGYTF. The CDR3 DNA sequence: TGTGCCAGCAGCCAGGGACAGAGATATGGCTACACCTTC. V and J are TRBV9 and TRBJ1-2; 7 bases are shared with TRBD1. The trim removed 4 bases at V and 5 bases at J, leaving 5 bases unmatched. The CDR3 length is 13 residues. Per germline, CDR1 SGDLS and CDR2 YYNGEE.

This chain uses TRBV7-9 with TRBJ1-4, with 8 bases identical to TRBD1. The V and J ends lost 4 bases and 2 bases, in that order; junction bases with no gene match: 3. The CDR3 contains 15 residues. Germline V gene data show CDR1 as SEHNR and CDR2 as FQNEAQ (reference sequence). The CDR3 region has the DNA TGTGCCAGCAGCTCCCGACAGGGGACTAATGAAAAACTGTTTTTT. Residues: CASSSRQGTNEKLFF.

This clone was picked up one time. This chain uses TRBV9 with TRBJ1-2; D not certain. Germline V lookup: CDR1 SGDLS, CDR2 YYNGEE. The germline V and J ends were trimmed by 3 bases and 0 bases, with 6 bases remaining between them. This CDR3 is built from 13 residues. The CDR3 coding sequence is TGTGCCAGCAGCGCCTCTTCTAACTATGGCTACACCTTC. Residues: CASSASSNYGYTF.

The chain is built from TRBV2 and TRBJ2-2; D remains ambiguous. The germline V gene has CDR1 SNHLY and CDR2 FYNNEI. The CDR3 loop spans 15 amino acids. The germline V and J ends were trimmed by 4 bases and 2 bases, with 11 bases remaining between them. The CDR3: CASSGPAGNTGELFF. The CDR3 bases are TGTGCCAGCAGTGGTCCGGCAGGCAACACCGGGGAGCTGTTTTTT.

The CDR3, as DNA: TGTGCCAGCTCACTGGGACAGGGGGTATACTACGAGCAGTACTTC. Its protein is CASSLGQGVYYEQYF. The V call is TRBV18, the J call TRBJ2-7, with 11 bases that match TRBD1. The length of the CDR3 is 15 residues. Germline CDR1 is KGHSH and CDR2 is LQKENI. Trimming cost V 4 bases and J 3 bases; bases outside gene matches: 5.

This sequence joins TRBV29-1 and TRBJ2-2, with D possibly being TRBD1 (6 bases). Germline CDR1 SQVTM, CDR2 ANQGSEA. The length of the CDR3 is 14 residues. Trimming removed 4 bases at V and 4 bases at J, with 13 bases between. The CDR3 loop reads CSVGNRAGTGELFF. As DNA, the CDR3 is TGCAGCGTTGGTAACAGGGCGGGCACCGGGGAGCTGTTTTTT.

This CDR3 reads CAISGQGGQPQHF. In DNA, the CDR3 is TGTGCCATCAGTGGTCAGGGAGGTCAGCCCCAGCATTTT. The V and J genes are TRBV10-3 and TRBJ1-5, with D possibly matching TRBD1 (5 bases). V was clipped by 4 bases and J by 6 bases, with 10 bases between them. The CDR3 has 13 residues. CDR1 and CDR2 from the germline V gene are ENHRY and SYGVKD.

Notes on this clone: Within the sample, other DNA sequences also encode this same CDR3. V usage is TRBV2 and J usage is TRBJ2-2; 9 nucleotides line up with TRBD1. Unmatched junction bases numbered 5, after V lost 8 bases and J lost 4 bases. Germline-derived CDR1 and CDR2 are SNHLY and FYNNEI. There are 14 residues in the CDR3. The CDR3 reads CASRGQGGTGELFF. CDR3 DNA: TGTGCCAGCCGGGGACAGGGAGGCACCGGGGAGCTGTTTTTT.

The chain joins TRBV5-4 to TRBJ1-2; 7 bases map to TRBD1. V was clipped by 2 bases and J by 3 bases; unmatched bases: 1. The CDR3 length is 13 residues. Germline V gene sequence: CDR1 SGHNT, CDR2 YYREEE (reference sequence). The CDR3 protein is CASSLGQDYGYTF. CDR3 coding DNA: TGTGCCAGCAGCTTAGGACAGGACTATGGCTACACCTTC.

This chain links TRBV18 with TRBJ1-5; unclear D gene. The CDR3 is made up of 14 amino acids. CDR1 is KGHSH and CDR2 is LQKENI in the germline V gene. Trimming left V 4 bases short and J 0 bases short, with 7 bases between. CDR3 sequence (DNA): TGTGCCAGCTCACAGGGAGATAGCAATCAGCCCCAGCATTTT. This translates into CASSQGDSNQPQHF.

The sample holds one count of this clone. The chain links TRBV13 to TRBJ2-7; TRBD2 matches 10 bases. Trimming at V came to 3 bases and at J to 0 bases, leaving 5 bases not matched to a gene. The CDR3 has 16 amino acids. The germline V gene has CDR1 PRHDT and CDR2 FYEKMQ (reference sequence). CDR3 residues: CASSFSGGPRSYEQYF. As DNA, the CDR3 is TGTGCCAGCAGCTTTAGCGGGGGGCCCCGCTCCTACGAGCAGTACTTC.

The chain employs TRBV30 and TRBJ1-3; possibly TRBD1 for D (6 bases). Deletions cut 8 bases from V and 5 bases from J, with 22 bases between. Germline V lookup: CDR1 GTSNPN, CDR2 SVGIG (reference sequence). The CDR3 sequence is 15 residues long. CDR3 DNA: TGTGCCAGAACGCTAAGGGACATACCCCGAAACACCATATATTTT. This sequence encodes CARTLRDIPRNTIYF. Together with reference TRBV30 and TRBJ1-3, the CDR3 gives the full variable domain: SQTIHQWPATLVQPVGSPLSLECTVEGTSNPNLYWYRQAAGRGLQLLFYSVGIGQISSEVPQNLSASRPQDRQFILSSKKLLLSDSGFYLCARTLRDIPRNTIYFGEGSWLTVV.

J is TRBJ1-2 and V is TRBV6-5; TRBD1 agrees at 8 bases. Germline CDR1 reads MNHEY; CDR2 reads SVGAGI. The CDR3 loop spans 16 amino acids. J was trimmed by 2 bases and V by 4 bases; bases with no gene match: 9. The CDR3: CASSFGIRGLNYGYTF. The CDR3 DNA follows: TGTGCCAGCAGTTTCGGTATCAGGGGGCTAAACTATGGCTACACCTTC.